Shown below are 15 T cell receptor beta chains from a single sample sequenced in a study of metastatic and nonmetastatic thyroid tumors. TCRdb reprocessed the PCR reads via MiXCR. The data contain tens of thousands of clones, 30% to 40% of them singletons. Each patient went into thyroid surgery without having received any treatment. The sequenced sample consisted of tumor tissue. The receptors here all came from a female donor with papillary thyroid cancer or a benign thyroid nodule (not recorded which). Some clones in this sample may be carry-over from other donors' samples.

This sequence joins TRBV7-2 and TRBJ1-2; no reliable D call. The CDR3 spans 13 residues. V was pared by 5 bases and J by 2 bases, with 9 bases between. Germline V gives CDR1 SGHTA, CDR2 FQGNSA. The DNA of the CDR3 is TGTGCCAGCAGCGAAGACACGAACTATGGCTACACCTTC. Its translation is CASSEDTNYGYTF. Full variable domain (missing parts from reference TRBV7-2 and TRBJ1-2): GAGVSQSPSNKVTEKGKDVELRCDPISGHTALYWYRQSLGQGLEFLIYFQGNSAPDKSGLPSDRFSAERTGGSVSTLTIQRTQQEDSAVYLCASSEDTNYGYTFGSGTRLTVV.

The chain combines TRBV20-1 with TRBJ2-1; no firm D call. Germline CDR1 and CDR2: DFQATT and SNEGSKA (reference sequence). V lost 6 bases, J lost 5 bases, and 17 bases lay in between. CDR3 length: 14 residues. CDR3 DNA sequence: TGCAGTGCCCCAGGTACTCCCGCTAACAATGAGCAGTTCTTC. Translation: CSAPGTPANNEQFF.

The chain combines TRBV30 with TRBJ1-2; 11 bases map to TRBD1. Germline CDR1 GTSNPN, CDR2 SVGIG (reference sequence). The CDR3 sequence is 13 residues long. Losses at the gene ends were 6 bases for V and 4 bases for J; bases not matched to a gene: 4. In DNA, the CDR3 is TGTGCCTGCCGGGACAGGGGGACCTATGGCTACACCTTC. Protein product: CACRDRGTYGYTF.

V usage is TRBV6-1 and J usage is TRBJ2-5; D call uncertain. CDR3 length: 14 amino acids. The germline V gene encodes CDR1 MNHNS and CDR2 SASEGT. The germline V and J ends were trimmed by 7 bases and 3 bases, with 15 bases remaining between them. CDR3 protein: CASTPAFGEETQYF. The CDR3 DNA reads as TGTGCCAGCACCCCAGCCTTTGGGGAAGAGACCCAGTACTTC.

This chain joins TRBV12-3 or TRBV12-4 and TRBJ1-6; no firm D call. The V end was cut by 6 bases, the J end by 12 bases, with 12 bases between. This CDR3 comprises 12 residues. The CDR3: CASSFEEGPLHF. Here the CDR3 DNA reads TGTGCCAGCAGCTTCGAAGAGGGACCCCTCCACTTT.

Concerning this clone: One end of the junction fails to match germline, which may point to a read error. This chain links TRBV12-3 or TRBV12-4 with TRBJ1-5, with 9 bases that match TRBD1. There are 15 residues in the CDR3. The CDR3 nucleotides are TGTGCCAGCAGTGCAAAGGGGACAGGGAATCAACCCCAGCATTTT. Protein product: CASSAKGTGNQPQHF.

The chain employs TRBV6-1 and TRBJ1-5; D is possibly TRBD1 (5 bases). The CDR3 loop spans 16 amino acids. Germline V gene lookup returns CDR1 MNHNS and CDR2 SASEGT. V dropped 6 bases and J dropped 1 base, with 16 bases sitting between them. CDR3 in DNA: TGTGCCAGCAGGCAATCCGGGACGGACAGCAATCAGCCCCAGCATTTT. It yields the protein CASRQSGTDSNQPQHF.

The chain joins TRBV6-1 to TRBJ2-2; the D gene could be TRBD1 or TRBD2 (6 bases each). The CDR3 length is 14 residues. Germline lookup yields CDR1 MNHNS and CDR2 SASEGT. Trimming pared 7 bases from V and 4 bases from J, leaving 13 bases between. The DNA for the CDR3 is TGTGCCAGCAAGGGCGGGACAATCACCGGGGAGCTGTTTTTT. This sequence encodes CASKGGTITGELFF.

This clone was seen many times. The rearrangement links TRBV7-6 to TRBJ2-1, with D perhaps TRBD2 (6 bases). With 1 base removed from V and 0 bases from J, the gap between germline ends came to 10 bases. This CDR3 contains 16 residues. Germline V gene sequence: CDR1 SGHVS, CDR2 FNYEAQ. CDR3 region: CASSLVWEASYNEQFF. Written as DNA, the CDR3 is TGTGCCAGCAGCTTAGTTTGGGAGGCCTCCTACAATGAGCAGTTCTTC. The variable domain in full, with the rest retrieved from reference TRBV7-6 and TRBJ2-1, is GAGVSQSPRYKVTKRGQDVALRCDPISGHVSLYWYRQALGQGPEFLTYFNYEAQQDKSGLPNDRFSAERPEGSISTLTIQRTEQRDSAMYRCASSLVWEASYNEQFFGPGTRLTVL.

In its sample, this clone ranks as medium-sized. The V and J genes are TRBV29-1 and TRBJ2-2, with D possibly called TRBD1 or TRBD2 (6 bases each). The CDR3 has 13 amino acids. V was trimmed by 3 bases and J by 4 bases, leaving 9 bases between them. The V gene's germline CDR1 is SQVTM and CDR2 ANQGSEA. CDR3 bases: TGCAGCGTTGACTGGGGGGCCACCGGGGAGCTGTTTTTT. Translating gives CSVDWGATGELFF.

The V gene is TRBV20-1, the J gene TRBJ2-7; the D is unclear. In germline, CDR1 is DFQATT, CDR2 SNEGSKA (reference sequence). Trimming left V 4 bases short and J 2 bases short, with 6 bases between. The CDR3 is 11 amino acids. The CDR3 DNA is TGCAGTGCTAACCAAGCCTACGAGCAGTACTTC. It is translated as CSANQAYEQYF.

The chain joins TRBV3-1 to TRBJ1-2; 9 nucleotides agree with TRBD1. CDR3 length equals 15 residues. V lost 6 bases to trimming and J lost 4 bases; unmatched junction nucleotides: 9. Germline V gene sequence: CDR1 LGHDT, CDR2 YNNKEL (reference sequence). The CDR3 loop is CASSMNRGRIYGYTF. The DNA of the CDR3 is TGTGCCAGCAGTATGAACAGGGGGCGCATCTATGGCTACACCTTC.

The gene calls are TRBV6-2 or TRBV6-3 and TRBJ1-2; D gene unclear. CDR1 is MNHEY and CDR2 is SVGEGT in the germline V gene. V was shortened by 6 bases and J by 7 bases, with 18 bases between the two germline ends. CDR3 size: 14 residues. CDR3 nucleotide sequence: TGTGCCAGCAGCCACGAAAGGGCTCGGGGTGGCTACACCTTC. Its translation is CASSHERARGGYTF.

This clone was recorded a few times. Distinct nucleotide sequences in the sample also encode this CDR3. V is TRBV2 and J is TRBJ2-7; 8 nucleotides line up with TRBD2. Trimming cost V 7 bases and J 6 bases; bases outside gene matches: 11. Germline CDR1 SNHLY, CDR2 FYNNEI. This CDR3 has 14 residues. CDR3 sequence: CASTPPGGGLEQYF. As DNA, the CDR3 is TGTGCCAGCACGCCCCCGGGAGGGGGGCTCGAGCAGTACTTC.

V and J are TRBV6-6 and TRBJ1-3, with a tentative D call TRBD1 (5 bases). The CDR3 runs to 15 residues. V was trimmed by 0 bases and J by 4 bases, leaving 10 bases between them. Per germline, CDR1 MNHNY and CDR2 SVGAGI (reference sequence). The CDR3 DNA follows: TGTGCCAGCAGTTACTCCAGGGAGGCGGGAAACACCATATATTTT. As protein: CASSYSREAGNTIYF.